The following is a T cell receptor (beta chain) sequence with its context. TCRdb passed the 5' RACE reads through MiXCR, listing each CDR3 protein once. In the table there are about 500,000 distinct CDR3 sequences, around 15% of which are singletons. The sample is drawn from a study of identical twins. The CDR3 contains 16 residues. Germline loops: CDR1 SGHRS, CDR2 YFSETQ. Germline trimming cut 4 bases from V and 1 base from J; bases unmatched to any gene: 7. This sample also appeared in a second study, on yellow fever vaccine responses in identical twins.

The chain uses TRBV5-1 and TRBJ2-3; 9 positions match TRBD1. The TCR was taken from a woman between 18 and 30 years old in good health. The sequencing input was CD4+ T cells sorted from blood. The CDR3 sequence is CASSRTGEGGTDTQYF. The CDR3 DNA follows: TGCGCCAGCAGCAGGACAGGGGAAGGGGGCACAGATACGCAGTATTTT.